This T cell receptor (beta chain) was sequenced for a study of human T cells and chemical hapten exposure. Study-wide points: High-frequency TCRs, those above 1 in 1000, stayed the same after DPC sensitization.

TCRdb itself ran the RACE reads through MiXCR, one entry per CDR3 protein. Altogether around 45,000 distinct CDR3 sequences are present, around 4% being singletons, with the ten largest covering 4.5% to 7%. As for time point: healthy volunteer bleed at 6 weeks. RNA extraction used unfractionated whole blood as the source of total RNA. The ends lost 6 bases at V and 3 bases at J; junction bases unmatched: 12. CDR1 SQVTM and CDR2 ANQGSEA come from the germline V gene. The CDR3 is 15 residues long. This clonotype was observed at least ten times. Its antigen is undetermined. The rearrangement links TRBV29-1 to TRBJ2-7; TRBD2 aligns across 9 bases. The clonotype was recovered from a human donor in good health. Some clones in this sample may be carry-over from other donors' samples. Sequences were obtained from whole blood. The CDR3, as DNA: TGCAGCGTGTGGCTGCTAGCGGGGCCCCTCTACGAGCAGTACTTC. Protein sequence: CSVWLLAGPLYEQYF.